The 5 T cell receptor beta chains below were found in one sample sequenced in a study of cytomegalovirus exposure and HLA in healthy donors. Primers for the PCR totalled 60 Vbeta and 13 Jbeta. Assay: immunoSEQ multiplex PCR; the TCRdb copy retains only in-frame clones and omits some. Of roughly 190,000 clones listed, roughly 80% are singletons. The sample consisted of PBMCs. The receptors here all came from a man aged 35-49 years in good health and CMV-seropositive.

Note on this clone: This likely comes from a read error, as the CDR3 has no conserved phenylalanine or tryptophan at its end. The DNA is omitted, as the CDR3 cannot be located on it reliably, and the CDR3 follows TCRdb's listing. The rearrangement uses TRBV21-1 and TRBJ1-1; TRBD1 is the table's D call, not checked against the DNA. TRBV21-1 is listed as a pseudogene. 12 amino acids form the CDR3, both terminal residues included. CDR3 region: CASSKFRGVRGR.

In this sample, this clone turned up a few times. CDR3 protein: CASTTQGTDTQYF. CDR3 nucleotides: TGTGCCAGTACAACACAGGGCACAGATACGCAGTATTTT. This sequence joins TRBV19 and TRBJ2-3; D possibly corresponds to TRBD1 (5 bases). Trimming left V 7 bases short and J 1 base short, with 9 bases between. The CDR3 sequence is 13 residues long. The germline CDR1 and CDR2 sequences are LNHDA and SQIVND (reference sequence).

The chain is built from TRBV7-3 and TRBJ1-1, with 7 positions matching TRBD1. Germline CDR1 and CDR2: SGHTA and FQGTGA. Trimming at V came to 2 bases and at J to 4 bases, leaving 4 bases not matched to a gene. The CDR3 spans 14 residues. The CDR3, as DNA: TGTGCCAGCAGCTTATGGGCAGGGGGCACTGAAGCTTTCTTT. Translating it yields CASSLWAGGTEAFF.

Notes on this clone: Other DNA sequences in this sample translate to the same CDR3. The CDR3, as DNA: TGTGCCAGCAGCTCCTCTAGCGGGGGAGGGTTGGAGCAGTACTTC. Its protein is CASSSSSGGGLEQYF. This sequence joins TRBV5-6 and TRBJ2-7, with 10 positions matching TRBD2. Germline CDR1 SGHDT, CDR2 YYEEEE. This CDR3 has 15 residues. After removal of 3 bases from V and 7 bases from J, the junction contained 10 bases not matched to a gene.

The chain recombines TRBV6-1 with TRBJ2-7; TRBD2 is a possible D gene (6 bases). V was cut by 6 bases and J by 3 bases, with 9 bases left in between. The CDR3 sequence is 12 residues long. Germline CDR1 is MNHNS and CDR2 is SASEGT. The CDR3 sequence is CASRETSYEQYF. The CDR3 nucleotides read TGTGCCAGCAGGGAGACTAGCTACGAGCAGTACTTC.